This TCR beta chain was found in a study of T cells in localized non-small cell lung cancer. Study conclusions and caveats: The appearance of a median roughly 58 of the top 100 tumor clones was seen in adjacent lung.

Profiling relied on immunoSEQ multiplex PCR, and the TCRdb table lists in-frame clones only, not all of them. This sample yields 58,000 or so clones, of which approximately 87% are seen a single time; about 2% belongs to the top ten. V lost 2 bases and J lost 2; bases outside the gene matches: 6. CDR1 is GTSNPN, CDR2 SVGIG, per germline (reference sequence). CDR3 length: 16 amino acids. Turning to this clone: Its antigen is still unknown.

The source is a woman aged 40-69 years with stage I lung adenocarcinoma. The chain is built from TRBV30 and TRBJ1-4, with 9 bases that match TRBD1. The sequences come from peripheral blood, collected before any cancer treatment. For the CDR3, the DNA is TGTGCCTGGAGTACGGGACAGGGTTACACTAATGAAAAACTGTTTTTT. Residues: CAWSTGQGYTNEKLFF.